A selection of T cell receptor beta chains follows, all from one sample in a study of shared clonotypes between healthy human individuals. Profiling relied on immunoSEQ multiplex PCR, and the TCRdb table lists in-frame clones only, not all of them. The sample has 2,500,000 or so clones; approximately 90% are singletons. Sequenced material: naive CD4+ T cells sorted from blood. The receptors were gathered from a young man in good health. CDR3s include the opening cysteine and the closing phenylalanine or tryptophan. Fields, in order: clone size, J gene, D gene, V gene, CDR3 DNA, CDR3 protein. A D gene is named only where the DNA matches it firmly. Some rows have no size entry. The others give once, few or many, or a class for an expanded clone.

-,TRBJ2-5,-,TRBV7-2,TGTGCCAGCAGCTTAGAAGGTGGGGTCGAGACCCAGTACTTC,CASSLEGGVETQYF
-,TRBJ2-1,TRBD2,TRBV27,TGTGCCAGCAGTTTATCGGCCACAGCGGGAATTAACGGTGAGCAGTTCTTC,CASSLSATAGINGEQFF
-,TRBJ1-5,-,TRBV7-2,TGTGCCAGCAGCTTAGAGTCCTGGAATCAGCCCCAGCATTTT,CASSLESWNQPQHF
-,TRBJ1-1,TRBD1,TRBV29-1,TGCAGCGTTGGCCCCGGGACAGTGAACACTGAAGCTTTCTTT,CSVGPGTVNTEAFF
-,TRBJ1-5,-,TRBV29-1,TGCAGCGTTGAAGAGGGCAGCAATCAGCCCCAGCATTTT,CSVEEGSNQPQHF
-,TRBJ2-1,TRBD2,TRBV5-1,TGCGCCAGCAGCTCGGGACTAGCGCTGAGCTCCTACAATGAGCAGTTCTTC,CASSSGLALSSYNEQFF
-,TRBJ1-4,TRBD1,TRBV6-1,TGTGCCAGCAGCGTACAGGGGGGGAATGAAAAACTGTTTTTT,CASSVQGGNEKLFF
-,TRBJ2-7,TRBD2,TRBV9,TGTGCCAGCAGCGTGTCGACTAGCGGGAGGGGGTACGAGCAGTACTTC,CASSVSTSGRGYEQYF
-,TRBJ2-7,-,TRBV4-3,TGCGCCAGCAGCCACTCCTTACAGAACTTGGGGACCTACGAGCAGTACTTC,CASSHSLQNLGTYEQYF
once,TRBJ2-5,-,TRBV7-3,TGTGCCAGCAGCTCCCAGGTGTCGGGACCCCTCTCCGAGACCCAGTACTTC,CASSSQVSGPLSETQYF
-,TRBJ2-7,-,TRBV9,TGTGCCAGCAGCGTAGAGGGACATCGGGAGCAGTACTTC,CASSVEGHREQYF
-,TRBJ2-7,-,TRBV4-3,TGCGCCAGCAGCCAAAGGGTCGGGGACGAGCAGTACTTC,CASSQRVGDEQYF
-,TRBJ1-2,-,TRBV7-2,TGTGCCAGCAGCTTAGAAGGGTCCCGGTCCGGCTACACCTTC,CASSLEGSRSGYTF
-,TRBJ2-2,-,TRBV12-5,TGTGCTAGTGGTTTGCAACTCGGGGCCACCGGGGAGCTGTTTTTT,CASGLQLGATGELFF
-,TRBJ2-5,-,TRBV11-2,TGTGCCAGCGGGGGCCAAGAGACCCAGTACTTC,CASGGQETQYF